This is a list of T cell receptor beta chains from one sample in a study of cytomegalovirus exposure and HLA in healthy donors. The protocol was immunoSEQ multiplex PCR, while the TCRdb copy is restricted to in-frame clones and leaves out a portion. This sample has about 170,000 clones, with under 85% found just once. The sequencing input was PBMCs. All receptors come from a man aged 18-30 years in good health and CMV-seronegative. CDR3s include the opening cysteine and the closing phenylalanine or tryptophan. D genes are given only for firm matches. Where a row states a size, it is once, few, many or the class of an expanded clone; other rows omit it.

clone_size	cdr3_length	d_call	v_call	j_call	cdr3_aa	cdr3_nt
.	17	TRBD2	TRBV27	TRBJ2-7	CASSLSLLAGDSYEQYF	TGTGCCAGCAGTTTATCCCTCTTAGCGGGGGACTCCTACGAGCAGTACTTC
.	15	TRBD1	TRBV7-3	TRBJ2-1	CASSVDRGLNNEQFF	TGTGCCAGCAGCGTCGACAGGGGGCTTAACAATGAGCAGTTCTTC
few	14	TRBD1	TRBV6-1	TRBJ1-2	CASSVDRENYGYTF	TGTGCCAGCAGTGTAGACAGGGAGAACTATGGCTACACCTTC
.	13	.	TRBV28	TRBJ2-2	CASSRYNTGELFF	TGTGCCAGCAGCCGCTATAACACCGGGGAGCTGTTTTTT
.	17	TRBD2	TRBV7-9	TRBJ2-5	CASSVGASGGASETQYF	TGTGCCAGCAGCGTAGGGGCTAGCGGGGGGGCCTCAGAGACCCAGTACTTC
.	15	TRBD1	TRBV4-1	TRBJ1-1	CASSQDPTGLTEAFF	TGCGCCAGCAGCCAAGACCCGACAGGGCTTACTGAAGCTTTCTTT
.	18	TRBD1	TRBV5-1	TRBJ2-1	CASSLATQGIVAYNEQFF	TGCGCCAGCAGCTTGGCCACACAGGGGATCGTAGCCTACAATGAGCAGTTCTTC
.	14	TRBD1	TRBV27	TRBJ1-5	CASSLGRGLQPQHF	TGTGCCAGCAGCTTGGGCAGGGGGCTTCAGCCCCAGCATTTT
.	11	.	TRBV20-1	TRBJ2-7	CSASRVWEQYF	TGCAGTGCCTCGCGGGTGTGGGAGCAGTACTTC
.	16	TRBD1	TRBV7-2	TRBJ1-1	CASSPRGQGGNTEAFF	TGTGCCAGCAGCCCCCGTGGCCAGGGGGGAAACACTGAAGCTTTCTTT
.	15	TRBD1	TRBV7-8	TRBJ1-5	CASSFYRGPLSPQHF	TGTGCCAGCAGCTTCTACAGGGGGCCCCTATCGCCCCAGCATTTT
.	13	.	TRBV5-6	TRBJ2-7	CASSLVDSYGQYF	TGTGCCAGCAGCTTAGTAGACTCCTACGGGCAGTACTTC
.	13	.	TRBV29-1	TRBJ1-1	CSVYRDTNTEAFF	TGCAGCGTTTACAGGGACACCAACACTGAAGCTTTCTTT
.	17	.	TRBV15	TRBJ2-2	CATSRESTHLNTGELFF	TGTGCCACCAGCAGAGAGTCGACACACCTGAACACCGGGGAGCTGTTTTTT
.	15	TRBD1	TRBV13	TRBJ1-2	CASSSTGVKLFGYTF	TGTGCCAGCAGCTCAACAGGGGTTAAGCTTTTCGGCTACACCTTC
.	15	TRBD2	TRBV7-3	TRBJ2-7	CASSELAGGSYEQYF	TGTGCCAGCAGCGAATTAGCGGGAGGGTCCTACGAGCAGTACTTC
.	15	TRBD2	TRBV28	TRBJ2-7	CASRQGTSGNYEQYF	TGTGCCAGCAGACAGGGGACTAGCGGGAACTACGAGCAGTACTTC
.	13	.	TRBV11-2	TRBJ1-6	CASSLNENSPLHF	TGTGCCAGCAGCTTAAATGAGAATTCACCCCTCCACTTT
.	15	TRBD2	TRBV9	TRBJ2-5	CASSETSGGEETQYF	TGTGCCAGCTCCGAGACTAGCGGGGGGGAAGAGACCCAGTACTTC
.	15	.	TRBV5-4	TRBJ1-4	CASSPQGSTNEKLFF	TGTGCCAGCAGTCCACAGGGTTCAACTAATGAAAAACTGTTTTTT
once	15	.	TRBV4-3	TRBJ1-5	CASSLDRYSNQPQHF	TGCGCCAGCAGCCTCGACAGGTATAGCAATCAGCCCCAGCATTTT
.	13	.	TRBV6-5	TRBJ1-2	CASMSGGKYGYTF	TGTGCCAGTATGTCCGGGGGGAAGTATGGCTACACCTTC
.	11	.	TRBV6-5	TRBJ2-1	CASKKLDEQFF	TGTGCCAGCAAGAAATTAGATGAGCAGTTCTTC
.	12	.	TRBV28	TRBJ2-7	CASRTGSYEQYF	TGTGCCAGCAGGACGGGTTCCTACGAGCAGTACTTC
.	13	TRBD2	TRBV2	TRBJ2-7	CASTRDYTYEQYF	TGTGCCAGCACCCGGGACTATACCTACGAGCAGTACTTC
few	12	.	TRBV29-1	TRBJ1-4	CSVEDPGEKLFF	TGCAGCGTTGAGGACCCGGGGGAAAAACTGTTTTTT
.	15	TRBD2	TRBV5-4	TRBJ2-3	CASSKSGREGDTQYF	TGTGCCAGCAGTAAGAGCGGGAGGGAAGGAGATACGCAGTATTTT
.	13	TRBD2	TRBV4-1	TRBJ2-7	CASGLGLALEQYF	TGCGCCAGCGGCCTCGGACTAGCCCTCGAGCAGTACTTC
.	14	.	TRBV6-1	TRBJ2-3	CASRTPRGTDTQYF	TGTGCCAGCAGGACCCCCAGGGGCACAGATACGCAGTATTTT
.	15	.	TRBV9	TRBJ2-1	CASSVFPGEYNEQFF	TGTGCCAGCAGCGTATTTCCGGGGGAGTACAATGAGCAGTTCTTC
.	15	.	TRBV2	TRBJ2-3	CASSEIRSSTDTQYF	TGTGCCAGCAGTGAAATCAGATCTAGCACAGATACGCAGTATTTT
.	16	TRBD1	TRBV18	TRBJ1-2	CASSPAGTGSNYGYTF	TGTGCCAGCTCACCAGCCGGGACAGGGAGTAACTATGGCTACACCTTC
.	16	TRBD2	TRBV29-1	TRBJ2-3	CSVDPTLAGGADTQYF	TGCAGCGTTGACCCTACTCTAGCGGGAGGAGCAGATACGCAGTATTTT
once	13	.	TRBV19	TRBJ2-1	CASSIRPGDEQFF	TGTGCCAGTAGTATCCGCCCGGGAGATGAGCAGTTCTTC
.	14	TRBD2	TRBV2	TRBJ2-7	CASQGGLAGAEQYF	TGTGCCAGTCAGGGGGGCCTAGCGGGAGCCGAGCAGTACTTC
.	16	TRBD1	TRBV19	TRBJ1-3	CASSTTGISAGNTIYF	TGTGCCAGTAGTACGACAGGGATTTCAGCTGGAAACACCATATATTTT
.	14	.	TRBV2	TRBJ1-2	CASIDPQGNMGYTF	TGTGCCAGCATCGACCCACAGGGCAATATGGGCTACACCTTC
.	14	.	TRBV10-3	TRBJ2-2	CAISEGVGTGELFF	TGTGCCATCAGTGAGGGAGTGGGCACCGGGGAGCTGTTTTTT
.	13	TRBD1	TRBV27	TRBJ2-5	CATRQGNEETQYF	TGTGCCACACGACAGGGGAATGAAGAGACCCAGTACTTC
.	15	.	TRBV6-1	TRBJ2-2	CAIAEKGTNTGELFF	TGTGCCATCGCGGAAAAGGGGACGAACACCGGGGAGCTGTTTTTT
.	11	.	TRBV25-1	TRBJ1-2	CASSYSYGYTF	TGTGCCAGCAGTTACAGCTATGGCTACACCTTC
once	19	TRBD2	TRBV5-1	TRBJ2-1	CASSSAGTSGRSSYNEQFF	TGCGCCAGCAGCTCGGCAGGGACTAGCGGCCGGAGCTCCTACAATGAGCAGTTCTTC
.	14	.	TRBV2	TRBJ2-1	CASSSGGDYNEQFF	TGTGCCAGCAGTTCGGGGGGCGACTACAATGAGCAGTTCTTC
.	16	.	TRBV15	TRBJ1-3	CATSRDIAISGNTIYF	TGTGCCACCAGCAGAGATATAGCAATCTCTGGAAACACCATATATTTT
.	18	TRBD1	TRBV27	TRBJ2-3	CASSSQLGGQGGPDTQYF	TGTGCCAGCAGTTCCCAACTCGGAGGACAGGGCGGCCCAGATACGCAGTATTTT
once	16	TRBD2	TRBV5-1	TRBJ2-7	CASNLGGLAGNYEQYF	TGCGCCAGCAACCTTGGGGGACTAGCGGGTAACTACGAGCAGTACTTC
.	14	.	TRBV28	TRBJ2-7	CASSPVRSSYEQYF	TGTGCCAGCAGCCCCGTACGGAGCTCCTACGAGCAGTACTTC
few	15	TRBD2	TRBV5-1	TRBJ2-1	CASSLAFGGGNEQFF	TGCGCCAGCAGCTTGGCCTTCGGCGGGGGAAACGAGCAGTTCTTC
.	17	TRBD1	TRBV7-9	TRBJ2-1	CASSISRTGDYYNEQFF	TGTGCCAGCAGCATATCCCGGACAGGGGACTATTACAATGAGCAGTTCTTC
.	20	TRBD1	TRBV18	TRBJ1-1	CASSPVSSNIATGEGTEAFF	TGTGCCAGCTCACCAGTTAGTTCAAACATAGCGACAGGGGAGGGCACTGAAGCTTTCTTT
few	14	.	TRBV28	TRBJ2-1	CASSLRAGQAEQFF	TGTGCCAGCAGTTTAAGGGCCGGACAAGCCGAGCAGTTCTTC
once	15	.	TRBV28	TRBJ2-7	CASSPSSTGTYEQYF	TGTGCCAGCAGTCCCTCCTCGACAGGAACCTACGAGCAGTACTTC
once	13	TRBD2	TRBV29-1	TRBJ2-7	CSVVAGGADEQYF	TGCAGCGTTGTCGCGGGAGGGGCCGACGAGCAGTACTTC